The 29 T cell receptor beta chains given below trace back to one sample, sequenced in a study of T cell responses to AZD1222 COVID-19 vaccine. TCRdb keeps only in-frame clones here, not all; method: immunoSEQ multiplex PCR. The repertoire consists of under 150,000 clones, with approximately 94% occurring once and the leading ten covering about 1.9%. The source was peripheral blood, collected on day 0 of AZD1222 vaccination. These TCRs come from an adult in good health.

The CDR3 region has the DNA TGTGCCAGCAGGGGAGCGGGAGGCCTTGGCGAGCAGTACTTC. This codes for CASRGAGGLGEQYF. This chain joins TRBV2 and TRBJ2-7, with 9 bases lining up with TRBD2. Germline V gene lookup returns CDR1 SNHLY and CDR2 FYNNEI. V lost 6 bases and J lost 6; bases outside the gene matches: 9. The CDR3 loop spans 14 amino acids. The full variable domain, with the rest looked up from reference TRBV2 and TRBJ2-7, is EPEVTQTPSHQVTQMGQEVILRCVPISNHLYFYWYRQILGQKVEFLVSFYNNEISEKSEIFDDQFSVERPDGSNFTLKIRSTKLEDSAMYFCASRGAGGLGEQYFGPGTRLTVT.

The gene calls are TRBV3-1 (or the pseudogene TRBV3-2) and TRBJ2-3; 9 positions agree with TRBD2. CDR1 LGHDT and CDR2 YNNKEL come from the germline V gene (reference sequence). There are 18 residues in the CDR3. Trimming at V came to 4 bases and at J to 2 bases, leaving 13 bases not matched to a gene. The CDR3 sequence: CASSPQEGLAGITDTQYF. The CDR3, as DNA: TGTGCCAGCAGCCCCCAAGAAGGTCTAGCGGGGATCACAGATACGCAGTATTTT.

The V call is TRBV7-8, the J call TRBJ2-3; D is possibly TRBD1 or TRBD2 (7 bases each). The length of the CDR3 is 16 residues. The V end was cut by 4 bases, the J end by 0 bases, with 14 bases between. Germline V gene lookup returns CDR1 SGHVS and CDR2 FQNEAQ. In nucleotides, the CDR3 is TGTGCCAGCAGCTCCCAGGGGGGGACTAGCACAGATACGCAGTATTTT. Protein product: CASSSQGGTSTDTQYF.

The chain couples TRBV5-1 to TRBJ2-5; D is unresolved. The length of the CDR3 is 13 residues. Germline V gene data show CDR1 as SGHRS and CDR2 as YFSETQ. The V and J ends lost 0 bases and 4 bases respectively, with 7 bases between them. CDR3 residues: CASSLGSAETQYF. CDR3 DNA sequence: TGCGCCAGCAGCTTGGGGTCAGCAGAGACCCAGTACTTC.

The rearrangement links TRBV10-3 to TRBJ1-2; the D is unclear. Trimming removed 0 bases at V and 9 bases at J, with 8 bases between. The CDR3 has 12 residues. Per the germline V gene, CDR1 is ENHRY and CDR2 is SYGVKD. CDR3 residues: CAISESDRRYTF. The DNA for the CDR3 is TGTGCCATCAGTGAGTCTGACCGTCGCTACACCTTC.

This chain uses TRBV2 with TRBJ1-1, with D possibly being TRBD1 (5 bases). Trimming removed 4 bases at V and 4 bases at J, with 10 bases between. The CDR3 contains 13 residues. CDR1 SNHLY and CDR2 FYNNEI come from the germline V gene. CDR3 bases: TGTGCCAGCAGTGGGGGGTATGGCACTGAAGCTTTCTTT. This translates into CASSGGYGTEAFF.

The chain combines TRBV20-1 with TRBJ2-7, with 8 bases lining up with TRBD2. This CDR3 comprises 16 residues. The V segment lost 3 bases and the J segment 2 bases; nucleotides outside the gene matches: 12. Per the germline V gene, CDR1 is DFQATT and CDR2 is SNEGSKA (reference sequence). In DNA, the CDR3 is TGCAGTGCTAGTCGTCGAGGGGGACTAGGAGCCTACGAGCAGTACTTC. Amino acids: CSASRRGGLGAYEQYF.

The chain employs TRBV13 and TRBJ2-5; 10 nucleotides agree with TRBD1. The V and J ends lost 5 bases and 4 bases, in that order; junction bases with no gene match: 4. CDR1 and CDR2 (germline): PRHDT, FYEKMQ (reference sequence). This CDR3 is 14 amino acids long. CDR3 nucleotide sequence: TGTGCCAGCAGCCGAAGACAGGGGGCAGAGACCCAGTACTTC. As protein: CASSRRQGAETQYF.

The CDR3 reads CASSVGTLIDTQYF. The CDR3 bases are TGTGCCAGCAGCGTCGGGACTCTCATCGATACGCAGTATTTT. The V gene is TRBV9, the J gene TRBJ2-3; maybe TRBD2 (6 bases). This CDR3 has 14 residues. The V and J ends lost 2 bases and 6 bases respectively, with 13 bases between them. Per the germline V gene, CDR1 is SGDLS and CDR2 is YYNGEE. Combining the CDR3 with reference TRBV9 and TRBJ2-3 gives the whole variable domain DSGVTQTPKHLITATGQRVTLRCSPRSGDLSVYWYQQSLDQGLQFLIQYYNGEERAKGNILERFSAQQFPDLHSELNLSSLELGDSALYFCASSVGTLIDTQYFGPGTRLTVL.

V usage is TRBV9 and J usage is TRBJ1-2; a possible D gene is TRBD1 (5 bases). Trimming stripped 0 bases from V and 7 bases from J, with 10 bases between. The CDR3 extends over 13 amino acids. Germline lookup yields CDR1 SGDLS and CDR2 YYNGEE. The CDR3 DNA is TGTGCCAGCAGCGTAGTGCAGGGTAGTGGCTACACCTTC. Protein product: CASSVVQGSGYTF.

The chain employs TRBV27 and TRBJ1-5; D remains ambiguous. Germline CDR1 and CDR2: MNHEY and SMNVEV (reference sequence). This CDR3 is 14 amino acids long. Trimming took off 2 bases at V and 5 bases at J, with 10 bases between the two ends. The CDR3 DNA follows: TGTGCCAGCAGTTTAATGAGAGAGGATCAGCCCCAGCATTTT. As protein: CASSLMREDQPQHF.

The CDR3 loop reads CASSQDVRVNTEAFF. The DNA of the CDR3 is TGTGCCAGCAGCCAAGATGTCAGGGTAAACACTGAAGCTTTCTTT. The chain joins TRBV4-2 to TRBJ1-1; tentatively, D is TRBD1 (5 bases). There are 15 residues in the CDR3. Trimming took 0 bases from V and 2 from J, leaving 10 bases between them. CDR1 is LGHNA and CDR2 is YNFKEQ in the germline V gene.

V gene TRBV5-1 combines with J gene TRBJ1-1; D remains unclear. From germline, CDR1 is SGHRS and CDR2 YFSETQ. The V gene lost 3 bases and the J gene lost 1 base, with 7 bases spanning the gap. This CDR3 is built from 13 residues. Here the CDR3 reads CASSSVGNTEAFF. The CDR3 coding sequence is TGCGCCAGCAGCTCAGTGGGGAACACTGAAGCTTTCTTT.

The gene calls are TRBV6-5 and TRBJ2-7; weak D call: TRBD1 (7 bases). This CDR3 region has 14 residues. CDR1 and CDR2 from the germline V gene are MNHEY and SVGAGI. The V and J ends lost 8 bases and 4 bases respectively, with 18 bases between them. The CDR3 is CASALRGRLYEQYF. The DNA for the CDR3 is TGTGCCAGCGCCCTCAGGGGGAGGCTTTACGAGCAGTACTTC.

The rearrangement links TRBV15 to TRBJ2-7; 10 bases agree with TRBD2. Per germline, CDR1 LNHNV and CDR2 YYDKDF (reference sequence). There are 13 residues in the CDR3. The V gene end was trimmed by 4 bases and the J gene end by 3 bases; junction bases not matched to a gene: 0. CDR3 bases: TGTGCCACCAGCATAGCGGGAGGCTACGAGCAGTACTTC. This translates into CATSIAGGYEQYF.

This chain joins TRBV5-4 and TRBJ2-1; D may be TRBD2 (5 bases). Germline V lookup: CDR1 SGHNT, CDR2 YYREEE (reference sequence). V lost 4 bases to trimming and J lost 3 bases, with 5 bases between them. The CDR3 sequence is 12 residues long. DNA of the CDR3: TGTGCCAGCAGCCGGGACTACAATGAGCAGTTCTTC. Amino acid sequence: CASSRDYNEQFF.

The V call is TRBV5-8, the J call TRBJ1-1; D remains ambiguous. Germline loops: CDR1 SGHTS, CDR2 YDEGEE. The CDR3 loop spans 15 amino acids. Trimming removed 1 base at V and 3 bases at J, with 13 bases between. The chain's CDR3 is CASSLKRGQDTEAFF. The CDR3 nucleotides are TGTGCCAGCAGCTTGAAGAGAGGCCAGGACACTGAAGCTTTCTTT.

This clone was counted a single time. V usage is TRBV5-1 and J usage is TRBJ1-2; no firm D call. V was cut by 4 bases and J by 6 bases, with 13 bases left in between. This CDR3 has 13 residues. Germline V gene data show CDR1 as SGHRS and CDR2 as YFSETQ. The CDR3 nucleotides are TGCGCCAGCAGCCCCGCGGGGTGGGATGGCTACACCTTC. It codes for CASSPAGWDGYTF.

This CDR3 reads CASGGVSRLSTEAFF. CDR3 sequence (DNA): TGTGCCAGCGGGGGGGTCAGTAGGCTGAGCACTGAAGCTTTCTTT. The chain is built from TRBV2 and TRBJ1-1; perhaps TRBD1 as D (5 bases). Germline CDR1 and CDR2: SNHLY and FYNNEI. CDR3 length: 15 residues. Trimming left V 8 bases short and J 4 bases short, with 20 bases between.

V is TRBV19 and J is TRBJ2-6; D may be TRBD1 (6 bases). The ends were cut back, 1 base at V and 4 bases at J, with 11 bases in the middle. Germline assignment: CDR1 LNHDA and CDR2 SQIVND (reference sequence). The CDR3 sequence is 16 residues long. CDR3 nucleotides: TGTGCCAGTAGTATAGTGACAGGTACCGGGGCCAACGTCCTGACTTTC. This gives the protein CASSIVTGTGANVLTF.

The chain is built from TRBV19 and TRBJ2-1; TRBD2 agrees at 14 bases. Per the germline V gene, CDR1 is LNHDA and CDR2 is SQIVND (reference sequence). The CDR3 runs 15 residues. J was trimmed by 4 bases and V by 4 bases; bases with no gene match: 0. The CDR3 coding sequence is TGTGCCAGTAGTAGGACTAGCGGGAGGTACAATGAGCAGTTCTTC. The encoded protein is CASSRTSGRYNEQFF.

J is TRBJ2-1 and V is TRBV29-1; TRBD2 matches 14 bases. This CDR3 comprises 13 residues. J gave up 10 bases and V 6 bases, and 5 bases lay outside the gene matches. Germline CDR1 reads SQVTM; CDR2 reads ANQGSEA. The CDR3 DNA sequence: TGCAGCGTCGGGACTAGCGGGAGAACGGAGCAGTTCTTC. Protein sequence: CSVGTSGRTEQFF.

The chain is built from TRBV19 and TRBJ1-5; 12 bases map to TRBD1. J gave up 5 bases and V 4 bases, and 3 bases lay outside the gene matches. CDR3 size: 15 residues. Germline V gene lookup returns CDR1 LNHDA and CDR2 SQIVND (reference sequence). The CDR3 loop reads CASSKGQGAYQPQHF. As DNA, the CDR3 is TGTGCCAGTAGTAAGGGACAGGGGGCCTATCAGCCCCAGCATTTT. The full variable domain, in which reference TRBV19 and TRBJ1-5 provide the parts outside the CDR3, is DGGITQSPKYLFRKEGQNVTLSCEQNLNHDAMYWYRQDPGQGLRLIYYSQIVNDFQKGDIAEGYSVSREKKESFPLTVTSAQKNPTAFYLCASSKGQGAYQPQHFGDGTRLSIL.

This chain links TRBV19 with TRBJ1-2, with TRBD1 as a possible D gene (5 bases). V was cut by 2 bases and J by 1 base, with 11 bases left in between. The CDR3 has 15 amino acids. From germline, CDR1 is LNHDA and CDR2 SQIVND (reference sequence). The DNA of the CDR3 is TGTGCCAGTAGTATAACGAGGGGAAGTAACTATGGCTACACCTTC. This sequence encodes CASSITRGSNYGYTF.

The chain links TRBV5-1 to TRBJ1-4; unclear D gene. Trimming took off 6 bases at V and 3 bases at J, with 12 bases between the two ends. Germline V gene lookup returns CDR1 SGHRS and CDR2 YFSETQ. The CDR3 length is 14 residues. The CDR3 nucleotides read TGCGCCAGCAAAGGACTTCGGGCTAATGAAAAACTGTTTTTT. Its protein product is CASKGLRANEKLFF.

The V and J genes are TRBV5-1 and TRBJ2-7; tentatively, D is TRBD1 or TRBD2 (5 bases each). Germline V gives CDR1 SGHRS, CDR2 YFSETQ. V lost 5 bases, J lost 2 bases, and 20 bases lay in between. This CDR3 is 16 amino acids long. CDR3 in amino acids: CASRTRPGTTAYEQYF. The CDR3 nucleotides read TGCGCCAGCAGAACCCGCCCCGGGACCACCGCCTACGAGCAGTACTTC.

The gene calls are TRBV5-1 and TRBJ1-3; 10 bases are a match to TRBD1. Unmatched junction bases numbered 6, after V lost 4 bases and J lost 2 bases. The CDR3 is 16 amino acids. The germline V gene has CDR1 SGHRS and CDR2 YFSETQ. CDR3 sequence (DNA): TGCGCCAGCAGCGTCGGCGACAGGGGGCCTGGAAACACCATATATTTT. It translates to CASSVGDRGPGNTIYF.

This CDR3 reads CASSFLDQNTGELFF. The DNA for the CDR3 is TGCGCCAGCAGCTTCCTGGACCAGAACACCGGGGAGCTGTTTTTT. V and J are TRBV5-1 and TRBJ2-2; D is uncertain. The V and J ends lost 2 bases and 1 base respectively, with 9 bases between them. The CDR3 contains 15 residues. Germline-derived CDR1 and CDR2 are SGHRS and YFSETQ.

This chain uses TRBV6-5 with TRBJ1-1; a weak D match, TRBD1 (6 bases). The CDR3 contains 13 residues. Germline-derived CDR1 and CDR2 are MNHEY and SVGAGI. Trimming pared 8 bases from V and 1 base from J, leaving 11 bases between. The CDR3 protein is CASEGGKNTEAFF. CDR3 sequence (DNA): TGTGCCAGCGAGGGGGGGAAGAACACTGAAGCTTTCTTT.